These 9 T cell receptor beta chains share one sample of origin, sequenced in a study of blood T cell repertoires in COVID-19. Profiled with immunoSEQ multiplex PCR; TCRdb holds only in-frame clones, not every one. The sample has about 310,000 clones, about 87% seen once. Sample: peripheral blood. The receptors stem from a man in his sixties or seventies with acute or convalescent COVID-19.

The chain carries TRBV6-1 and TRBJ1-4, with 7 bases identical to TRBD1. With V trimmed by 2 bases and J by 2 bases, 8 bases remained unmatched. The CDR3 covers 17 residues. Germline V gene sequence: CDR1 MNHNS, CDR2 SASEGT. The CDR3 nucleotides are TGTGCCAGCAGTGAATCGATAGGGGGCGGTACTAATGAAAAACTGTTTTTT. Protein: CASSESIGGGTNEKLFF.

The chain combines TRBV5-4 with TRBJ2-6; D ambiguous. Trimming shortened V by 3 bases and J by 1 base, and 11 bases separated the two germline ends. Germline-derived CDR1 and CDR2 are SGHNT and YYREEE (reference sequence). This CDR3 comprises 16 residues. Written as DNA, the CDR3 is TGTGCCAGCAGCTACGACCGGGTGTCTGGGGCCAACGTCCTGACTTTC. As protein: CASSYDRVSGANVLTF.

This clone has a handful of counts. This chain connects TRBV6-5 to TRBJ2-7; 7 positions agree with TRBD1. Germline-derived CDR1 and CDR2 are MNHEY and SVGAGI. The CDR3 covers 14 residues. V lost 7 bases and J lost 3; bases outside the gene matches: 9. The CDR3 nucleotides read TGTGCCAGCACCCAAGACAGGGAACACTACGAGCAGTACTTC. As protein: CASTQDREHYEQYF.

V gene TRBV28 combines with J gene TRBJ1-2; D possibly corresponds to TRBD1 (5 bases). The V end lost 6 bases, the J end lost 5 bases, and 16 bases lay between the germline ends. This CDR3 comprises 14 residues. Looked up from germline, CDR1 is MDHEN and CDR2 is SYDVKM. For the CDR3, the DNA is TGTGCCAGCAGCCTGGGACTCCTAAATTATGGCTACACCTTC. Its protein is CASSLGLLNYGYTF.

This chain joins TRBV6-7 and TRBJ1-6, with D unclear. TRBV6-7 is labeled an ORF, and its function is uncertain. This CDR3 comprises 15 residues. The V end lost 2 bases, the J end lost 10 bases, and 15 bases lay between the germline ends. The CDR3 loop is CASSYGLLRQSPLHF. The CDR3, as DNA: TGTGCCAGCAGTTACGGCCTACTGCGGCAATCACCCCTCCACTTT.

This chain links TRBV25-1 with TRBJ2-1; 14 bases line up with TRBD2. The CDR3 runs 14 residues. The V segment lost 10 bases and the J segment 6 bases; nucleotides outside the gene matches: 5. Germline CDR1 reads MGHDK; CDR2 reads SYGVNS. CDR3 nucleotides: TGTGCCACCGCCGGGACTAGCGGGGGCAATGAGCAGTTCTTC. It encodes CATAGTSGGNEQFF. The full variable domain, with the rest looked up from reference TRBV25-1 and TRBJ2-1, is EADIYQTPRYLVIGTGKKITLECSQTMGHDKMYWYQQDPGMELHLIHYSYGVNSTEKGDLSSESTVSRIRTEHFPLTLESARPSHTSQYLCATAGTSGGNEQFFGPGTRLTVL.

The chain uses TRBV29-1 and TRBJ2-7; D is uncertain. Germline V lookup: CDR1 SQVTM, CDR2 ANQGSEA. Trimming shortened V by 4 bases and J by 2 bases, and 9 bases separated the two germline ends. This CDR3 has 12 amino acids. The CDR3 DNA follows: TGCAGCGTTGTTCCAGGAACCTACGAGCAGTACTTC. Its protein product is CSVVPGTYEQYF.

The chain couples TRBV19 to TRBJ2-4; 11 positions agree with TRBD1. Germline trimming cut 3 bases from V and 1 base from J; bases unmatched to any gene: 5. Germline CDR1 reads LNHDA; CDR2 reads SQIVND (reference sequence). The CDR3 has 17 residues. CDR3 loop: CASSMGTGGFAKNIQYF. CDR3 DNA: TGTGCCAGTAGTATGGGGACAGGGGGATTTGCCAAAAACATTCAGTACTTC.

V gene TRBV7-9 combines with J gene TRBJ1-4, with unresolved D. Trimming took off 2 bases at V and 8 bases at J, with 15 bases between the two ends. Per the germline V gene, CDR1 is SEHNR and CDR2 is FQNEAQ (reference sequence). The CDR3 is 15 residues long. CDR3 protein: CASSLPGSLGEKLFF. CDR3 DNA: TGTGCCAGCAGCTTACCGGGGTCCCTGGGGGAAAAACTGTTTTTT.